This section outlines one T cell receptor beta chain sequence together with its context. Its antigen is unidentified. The entry originates in a study of shared clonotypes between healthy human individuals. Study-wide findings and caveats: Despite large depth, rarefaction showed incomplete sorted-subset sequencing.

This CDR3 comprises 17 residues. The V end lost 1 base, the J end lost 3 bases, and 16 bases lay between the germline ends. Germline V gives CDR1 MNHNS, CDR2 SASEGT. TCRdb keeps only in-frame clones here, not all; method: immunoSEQ multiplex PCR. The sample has approximately 620,000 clones, more than 95% seen once. The source of this sequence is a woman aged 25-40 years in good health. Sequencing was carried out using naive CD4+ T cells sorted from blood. The subset: CD45RA+ positively selected. This chain joins TRBV6-1 and TRBJ1-5; D possibly corresponds to TRBD1 (6 bases). The CDR3 loop reads CASSEVAGASHNQPQHF. The CDR3 DNA is TGTGCCAGCAGTGAAGTCGCAGGGGCGTCTCACAATCAGCCCCAGCATTTT.